What follows describes a single TCR beta chain. The sample belongs to a study of OX40 agonist ivuxolimab in advanced cancers. The CDR3 totals 14 residues. V lost 4 bases and J 2 bases, leaving 13 bases between the germline ends. Germline V gives CDR1 SGHNT, CDR2 YYREEE (reference sequence). Clones were read by immunoSEQ multiplex PCR, and TCRdb kept only the in-frame ones, dropping some. This sample has 100,000 to 110,000 clones, with 70% to 90% found just once. The chain couples TRBV5-4 to TRBJ2-7, with a tentative D call TRBD2 (7 bases). This clonotype was obtained from an adult with an advanced solid tumor such as melanoma, head and neck, liver or kidney cancer. Source: CD4+ or CD8+ T cells sorted from blood, taken in a trial of the OX40 agonist ivuxolimab. The CDR3 DNA is TGTGCCAGCAGCCCCGTGGGGGGGCCCTACGAGCAGTACTTC. Its protein product is CASSPVGGPYEQYF.